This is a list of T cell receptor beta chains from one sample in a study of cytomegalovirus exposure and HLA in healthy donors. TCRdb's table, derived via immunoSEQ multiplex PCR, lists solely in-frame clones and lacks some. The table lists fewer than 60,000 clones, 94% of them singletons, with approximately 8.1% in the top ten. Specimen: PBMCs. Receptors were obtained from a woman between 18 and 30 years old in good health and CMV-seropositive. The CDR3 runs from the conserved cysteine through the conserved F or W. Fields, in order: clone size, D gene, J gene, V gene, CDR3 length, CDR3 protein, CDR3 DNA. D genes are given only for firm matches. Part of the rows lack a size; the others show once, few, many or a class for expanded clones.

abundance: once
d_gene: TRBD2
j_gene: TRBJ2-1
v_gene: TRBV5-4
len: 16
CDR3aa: CASSSRTSGSLNEQFF
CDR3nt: TGTGCCAGCAGTTCCAGGACTAGCGGGAGCCTCAATGAGCAGTTCTTC

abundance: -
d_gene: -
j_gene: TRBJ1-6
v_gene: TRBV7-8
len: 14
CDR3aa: CASSLVTDNSPLHF
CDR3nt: TGTGCCAGCAGCTTAGTTACAGATAATTCACCCCTCCACTTT

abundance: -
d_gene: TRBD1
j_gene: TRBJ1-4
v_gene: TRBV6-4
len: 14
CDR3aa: CASSRTGDGEKLFF
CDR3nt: TGTGCCAGCAGCCGGACAGGGGATGGGGAAAAACTGTTTTTT

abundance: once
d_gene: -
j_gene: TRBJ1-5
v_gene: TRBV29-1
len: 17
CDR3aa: CSVEVAGAGAGNQPQHF
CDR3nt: TGCAGCGTTGAAGTGGCGGGGGCGGGCGCTGGCAATCAGCCCCAGCATTTT

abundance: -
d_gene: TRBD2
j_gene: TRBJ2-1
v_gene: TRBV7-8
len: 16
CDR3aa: CASSLAGGTSPNEQFF
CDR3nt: TGTGCCAGCAGCTTAGCGGGTGGGACTAGCCCCAATGAGCAGTTCTTC

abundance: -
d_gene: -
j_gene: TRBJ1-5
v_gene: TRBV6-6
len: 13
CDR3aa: CASRDISNQPQHF
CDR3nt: TGTGCCAGCAGGGACATTAGCAATCAGCCCCAGCATTTT

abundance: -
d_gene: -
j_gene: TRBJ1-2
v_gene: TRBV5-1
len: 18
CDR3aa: CASSSLRDFTSNNYGYTF
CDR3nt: TGCGCCAGCAGCTCTCTTCGGGATTTTACGAGCAATAACTATGGCTACACCTTC

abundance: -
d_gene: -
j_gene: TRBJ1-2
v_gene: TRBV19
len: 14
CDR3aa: CASSAMTGVGGYTF
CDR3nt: TGTGCCAGTAGTGCAATGACAGGCGTAGGTGGCTACACCTTC

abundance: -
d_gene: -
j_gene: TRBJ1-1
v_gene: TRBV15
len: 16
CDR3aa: CATSRVMGHLGAEAFF
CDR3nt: TGTGCCACCAGCAGAGTTATGGGACACCTGGGAGCTGAAGCTTTCTTT

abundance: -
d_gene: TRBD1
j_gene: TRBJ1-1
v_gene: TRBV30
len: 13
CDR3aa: CAWSSQGDTEAFF
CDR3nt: TGTGCCTGGAGTTCCCAGGGGGACACTGAAGCTTTCTTT

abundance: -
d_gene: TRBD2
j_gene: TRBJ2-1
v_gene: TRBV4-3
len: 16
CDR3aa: CASSHELAGGPNEQFF
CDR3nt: TGCGCCAGCAGCCATGAACTAGCGGGAGGGCCGAATGAGCAGTTCTTC

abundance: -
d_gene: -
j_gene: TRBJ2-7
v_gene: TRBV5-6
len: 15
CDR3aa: CASSGGHISPYEQYF
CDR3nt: TGTGCCAGCAGCGGGGGACATATCTCCCCCTACGAGCAGTACTTC

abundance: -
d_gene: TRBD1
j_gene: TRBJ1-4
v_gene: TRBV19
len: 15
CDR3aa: CASSIGGRGHEKLFF
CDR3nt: TGTGCCAGTAGTATAGGGGGCAGGGGGCATGAAAAACTGTTTTTT

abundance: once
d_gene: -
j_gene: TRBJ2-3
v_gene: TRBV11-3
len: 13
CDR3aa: CASSRTSGDTQYF
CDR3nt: TGTGCCAGCAGCCGGACTTCTGGAGATACGCAGTATTTT

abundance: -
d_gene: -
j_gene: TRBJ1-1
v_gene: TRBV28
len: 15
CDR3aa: CASSPDTGPNTEAFF
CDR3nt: TGTGCCAGCAGCCCTGACACAGGGCCGAACACTGAAGCTTTCTTT

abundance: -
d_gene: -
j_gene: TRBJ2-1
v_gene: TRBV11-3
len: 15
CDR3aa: CASSFGPTGYNEQFF
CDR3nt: TGTGCCAGCAGCTTTGGGCCGACAGGCTACAATGAGCAGTTCTTC

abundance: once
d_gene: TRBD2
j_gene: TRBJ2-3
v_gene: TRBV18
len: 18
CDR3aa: CASSPQLAAHSLGDTQYF
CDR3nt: TGTGCCAGCTCACCACAACTAGCGGCTCACTCCCTCGGGGATACGCAGTATTTT

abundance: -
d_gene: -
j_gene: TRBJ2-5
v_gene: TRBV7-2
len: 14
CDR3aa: CASSLTAAQETQYF
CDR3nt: TGTGCCAGCAGCTTAACAGCGGCCCAAGAGACCCAGTACTTC

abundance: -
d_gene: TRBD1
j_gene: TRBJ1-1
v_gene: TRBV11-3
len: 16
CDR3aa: CASSYRGWAENTEAFF
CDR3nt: TGTGCCAGCAGCTACAGGGGTTGGGCAGAGAACACTGAAGCTTTCTTT

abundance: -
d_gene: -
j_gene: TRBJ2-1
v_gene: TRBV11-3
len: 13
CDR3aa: CASSSGVLQEQFF
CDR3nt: TGTGCCAGCAGCTCCGGGGTCCTGCAGGAGCAGTTCTTC

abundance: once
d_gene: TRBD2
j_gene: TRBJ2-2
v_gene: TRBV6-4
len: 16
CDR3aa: CASSASGRTNTGELFF
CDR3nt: TGTGCCAGCAGTGCTAGCGGGAGGACGAACACCGGGGAGCTGTTTTTT

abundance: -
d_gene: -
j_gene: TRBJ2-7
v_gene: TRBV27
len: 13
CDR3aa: CASSSTRTYEQYF
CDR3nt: TGTGCCAGCAGTTCCACACGTACCTACGAGCAGTACTTC

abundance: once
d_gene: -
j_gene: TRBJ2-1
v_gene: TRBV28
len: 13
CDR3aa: CASSLVLDNEQFF
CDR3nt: TGTGCCAGCAGTTTAGTCTTAGACAATGAGCAGTTCTTC

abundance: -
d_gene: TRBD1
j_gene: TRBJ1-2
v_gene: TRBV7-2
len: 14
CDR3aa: CASSLRTGNYGYTF
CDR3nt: TGTGCCAGCAGCCTCCGGACAGGGAACTATGGCTACACCTTC

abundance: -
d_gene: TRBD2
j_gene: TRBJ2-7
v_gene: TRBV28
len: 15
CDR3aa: CASSPGTRGVYEQYF
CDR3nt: TGTGCCAGCAGCCCCGGGACTAGGGGGGTGTACGAGCAGTACTTC

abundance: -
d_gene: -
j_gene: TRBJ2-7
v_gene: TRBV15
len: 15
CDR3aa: CATSRDRASEGEQYF
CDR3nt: TGTGCCACCAGCAGAGATCGGGCTAGCGAGGGCGAGCAGTACTTC

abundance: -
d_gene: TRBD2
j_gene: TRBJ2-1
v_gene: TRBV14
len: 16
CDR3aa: CASSQEVLAGYNEQFF
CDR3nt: TGTGCCAGCAGCCAAGAGGTTCTAGCGGGATACAATGAGCAGTTCTTC

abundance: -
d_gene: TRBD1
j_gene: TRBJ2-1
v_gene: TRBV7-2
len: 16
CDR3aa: CASSRGTGLSYNEQFF
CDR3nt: TGTGCCAGCAGCCGTGGGACAGGCCTCTCCTACAATGAGCAGTTCTTC

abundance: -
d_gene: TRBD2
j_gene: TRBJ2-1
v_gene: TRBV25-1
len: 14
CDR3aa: CASMRESWRNEQFF
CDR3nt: TGTGCCAGCATGCGGGAGAGTTGGAGGAATGAGCAGTTCTTC

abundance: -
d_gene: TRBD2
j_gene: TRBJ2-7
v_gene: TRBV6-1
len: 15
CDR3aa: CASSETSSGSDEQYF
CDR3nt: TGTGCCAGCAGTGAAACGTCTAGCGGGAGTGATGAGCAGTACTTC